This T cell receptor beta chain stems from a study of OX40 agonist ivuxolimab in advanced cancers. Study-level information: Ivuxolimab, an agonistic anti-OX40 (CD134) antibody, was given to patients.

Method: immunoSEQ multiplex PCR; TCRdb's copy keeps in-frame clones and lacks some. The data contain around 53,000 clones, roughly 79% of them singletons. CDR3 length: 12 amino acids. Trimming cost V 5 bases and J 2 bases, with 5 bases left between them. Germline-derived CDR1 and CDR2 are SEHNR and FQNEAQ (reference sequence). Overall study findings and caveats: Specificity for antigen went undetermined in the expanded peripheral T cells. Researchers report that CD8+ T cells had, on average, more expanded clones than CD4+. Normalized T-cell clonal expansion was also low in some nonresponders.

As regards this clone: Its antigen remains unknown.

The receptor comes from an adult with an advanced solid tumor such as melanoma, head and neck, liver or kidney cancer. The chain employs TRBV7-9 and TRBJ2-3; D uncertain. The sample here was CD4+ or CD8+ T cells sorted from blood, taken in a trial of the OX40 agonist ivuxolimab. The DNA of the CDR3 is TGTGCCAGCAGCGAGGCCACAGATACGCAGTATTTT. This codes for CASSEATDTQYF.